This T cell receptor beta chain comes out of a study of blood T cell repertoires in COVID-19. Clones were sequenced by immunoSEQ multiplex PCR, and TCRdb holds only the in-frame ones, with some missing. This sample has more than 200,000 clones, with roughly 84% found just once. Germline loops: CDR1 ENHRY, CDR2 SYGVKD. V was pared by 8 bases and J by 2 bases, with 9 bases between. The CDR3 contains 12 residues. V usage is TRBV10-3 and J usage is TRBJ1-1; D gene uncertain. The receptor's source is a woman aged 80 or older with COVID-19, enrolled during active disease. Sample: peripheral blood. CDR3 sequence: CAISSGNTEAFF. The DNA for the CDR3 is TGTGCCATCTCGAGCGGAAACACTGAAGCTTTCTTT.